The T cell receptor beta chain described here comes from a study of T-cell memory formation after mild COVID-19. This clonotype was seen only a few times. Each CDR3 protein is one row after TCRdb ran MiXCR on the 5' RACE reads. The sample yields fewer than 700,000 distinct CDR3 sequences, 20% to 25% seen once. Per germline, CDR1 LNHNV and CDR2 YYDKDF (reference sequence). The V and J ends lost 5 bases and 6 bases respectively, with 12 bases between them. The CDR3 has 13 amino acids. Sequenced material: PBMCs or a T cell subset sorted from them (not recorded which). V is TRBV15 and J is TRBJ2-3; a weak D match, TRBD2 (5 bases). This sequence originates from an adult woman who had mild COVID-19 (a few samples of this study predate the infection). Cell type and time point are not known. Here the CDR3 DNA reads TGTGCCACCAGCCCGAGGGCCCCGGATACGCAGTATTTT. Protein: CATSPRAPDTQYF.